Sequencing of this TCR beta chain was carried out in a study of blood T cell repertoires in COVID-19. Looking at the study overall: Italy, Spain and the United States were the sources of the convalescent and acute COVID-19 samples.

J was trimmed by 1 base and V by 5 bases; bases with no gene match: 3. The CDR3 covers 15 residues. In germline, CDR1 is SEHNR, CDR2 FQNEAQ (reference sequence). Individuals drawn from 24 US areas were roughly 18 to 95 years old. Clones were read by immunoSEQ multiplex PCR, and TCRdb kept only the in-frame ones, dropping some. The sample holds a few hundred thousand clones, roughly 88% seen once. This chain links TRBV7-9 with TRBJ1-4; 8 bases agree with TRBD1. This clonotype was obtained from a woman in her forties or fifties who had recovered from COVID-19. What was sequenced was PBMCs or T cells enriched from blood (not recorded which). The CDR3 nucleotides are TGTGCCAGCAGCCTCGGACAGGGAACTAATGAAAAACTGTTTTTT. Protein: CASSLGQGTNEKLFF.